This section outlines one T cell receptor beta chain sequence together with its context. Its antigen remains unidentified. TCRdb keeps only in-frame clones here, not all; method: immunoSEQ multiplex PCR. Of around 180,000 clones in the sample, 90% are singletons; the top ten hold 2.5% to 3.5%. The data were taken from a study of T cell responses to AZD1222 COVID-19 vaccine. From germline, CDR1 is LNHDA and CDR2 SQIVND (reference sequence). Trimming took 6 bases from V and 10 from J, leaving 34 bases between them. The CDR3 runs to 20 residues. Study-level results: After the peak T cell response, and only then, were repertoires sampled.

The chain carries TRBV19 and TRBJ1-6; D remains unclear. The receptor's source is an adult in good health. The sample here was peripheral blood, taken on day 0 of AZD1222 vaccination. The CDR3 sequence: CASSRVEGDSNRGGRSPLHF. In DNA form, the CDR3 reads TGTGCCAGTAGCCGAGTAGAGGGCGATTCCAACCGCGGCGGAAGGTCACCCCTCCACTTT.